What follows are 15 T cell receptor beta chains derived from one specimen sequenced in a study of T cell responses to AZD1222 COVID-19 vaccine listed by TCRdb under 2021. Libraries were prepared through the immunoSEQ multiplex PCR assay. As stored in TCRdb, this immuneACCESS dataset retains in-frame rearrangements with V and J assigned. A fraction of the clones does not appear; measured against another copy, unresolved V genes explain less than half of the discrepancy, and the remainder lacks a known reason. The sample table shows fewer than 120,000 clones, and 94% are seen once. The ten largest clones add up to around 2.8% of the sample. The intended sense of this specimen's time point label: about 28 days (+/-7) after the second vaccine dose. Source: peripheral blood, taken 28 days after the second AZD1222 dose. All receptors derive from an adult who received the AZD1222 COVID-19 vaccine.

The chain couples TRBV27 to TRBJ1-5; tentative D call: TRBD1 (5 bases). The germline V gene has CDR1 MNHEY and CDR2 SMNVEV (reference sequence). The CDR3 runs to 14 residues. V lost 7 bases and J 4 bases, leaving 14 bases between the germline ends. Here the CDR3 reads CASNRDGSNQPQHF. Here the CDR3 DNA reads TGTGCCAGCAACCGGGACGGATCAAATCAGCCCCAGCATTTT.

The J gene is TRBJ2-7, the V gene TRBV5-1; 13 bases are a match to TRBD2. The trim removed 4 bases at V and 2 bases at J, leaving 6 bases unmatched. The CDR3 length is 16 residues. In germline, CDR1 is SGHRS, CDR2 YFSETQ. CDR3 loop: CASSPGLAGYTYEQYF. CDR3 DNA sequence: TGCGCCAGCAGCCCGGGACTAGCGGGGTATACCTACGAGCAGTACTTC.

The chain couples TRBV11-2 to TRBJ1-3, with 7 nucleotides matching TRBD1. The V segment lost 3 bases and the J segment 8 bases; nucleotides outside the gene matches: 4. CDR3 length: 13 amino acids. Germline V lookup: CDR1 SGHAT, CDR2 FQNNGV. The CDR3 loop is CASSFRGGDTIYF. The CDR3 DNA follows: TGTGCCAGCAGCTTCAGGGGGGGAGACACCATATATTTT.

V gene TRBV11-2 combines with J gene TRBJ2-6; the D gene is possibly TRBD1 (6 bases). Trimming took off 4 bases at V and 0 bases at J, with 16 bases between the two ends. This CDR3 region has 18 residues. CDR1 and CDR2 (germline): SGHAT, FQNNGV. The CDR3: CASSSRTVPSSGANVLTF. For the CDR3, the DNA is TGTGCCAGCAGCTCGCGGACAGTTCCGAGCTCTGGGGCCAACGTCCTGACTTTC.

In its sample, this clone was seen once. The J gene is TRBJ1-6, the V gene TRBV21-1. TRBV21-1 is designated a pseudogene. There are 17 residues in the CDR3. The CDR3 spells CASIPLASCCMHSPLHF. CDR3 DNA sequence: TGTGCCAGCATCCCCCTCGCTTCCTGTTGCATGCATTCACCCCTCCACTTT.

In nucleotides, the CDR3 is TGTGCCAGCAGCCGGCTAGCGGGAGTGGCCGGGGAGCTGTTTTTT. Amino acid sequence: CASSRLAGVAGELFF. The rearrangement uses TRBV27 and TRBJ2-2, with 10 bases lining up with TRBD2. CDR1 and CDR2 (germline): MNHEY, SMNVEV (reference sequence). This CDR3 comprises 15 residues. V gave up 6 bases and J gave up 6 bases; unmatched junction bases: 7.

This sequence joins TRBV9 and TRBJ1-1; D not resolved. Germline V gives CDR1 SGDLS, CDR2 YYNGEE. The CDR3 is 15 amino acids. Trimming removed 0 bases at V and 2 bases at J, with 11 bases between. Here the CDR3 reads CASSVVVRKNTEAFF. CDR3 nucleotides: TGTGCCAGCAGCGTAGTAGTACGGAAAAACACTGAAGCTTTCTTT.

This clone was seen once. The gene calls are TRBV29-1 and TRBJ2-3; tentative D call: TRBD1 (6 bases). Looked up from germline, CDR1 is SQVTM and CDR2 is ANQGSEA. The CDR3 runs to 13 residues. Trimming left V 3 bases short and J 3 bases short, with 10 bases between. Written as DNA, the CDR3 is TGCAGCGTTGAGCAGGGGCCGACAGATACGCAGTATTTT. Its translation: CSVEQGPTDTQYF.

CDR3 sequence: CASSKVGKTGLGQPQHF. In DNA, the CDR3 is TGTGCCAGCAGCAAAGTGGGTAAAACAGGGCTCGGACAGCCCCAGCATTTT. V gene TRBV21-1 combines with J gene TRBJ1-5; TRBD1, as called in the table, went unchecked against the DNA. TRBV21-1 is marked as a pseudogene. This CDR3 comprises 17 residues.

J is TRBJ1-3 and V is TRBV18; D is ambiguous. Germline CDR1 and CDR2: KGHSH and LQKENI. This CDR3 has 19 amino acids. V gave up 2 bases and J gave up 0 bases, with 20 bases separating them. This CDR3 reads CASSPTENNFFFSGNTIYF. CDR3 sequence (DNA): TGTGCCAGCTCACCAACAGAAAACAATTTTTTTTTCTCTGGAAACACCATATATTTT.

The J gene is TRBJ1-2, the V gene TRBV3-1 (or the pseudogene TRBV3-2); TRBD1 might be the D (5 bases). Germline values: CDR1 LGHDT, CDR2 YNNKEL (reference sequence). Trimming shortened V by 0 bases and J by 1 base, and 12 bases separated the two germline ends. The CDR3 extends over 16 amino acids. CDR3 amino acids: CASSQDRQGNNYGYTF. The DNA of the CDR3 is TGTGCCAGCAGCCAAGATAGGCAGGGAAATAACTATGGCTACACCTTC.

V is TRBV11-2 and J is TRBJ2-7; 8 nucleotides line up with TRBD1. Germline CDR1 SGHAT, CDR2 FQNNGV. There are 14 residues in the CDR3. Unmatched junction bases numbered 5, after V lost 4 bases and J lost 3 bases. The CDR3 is CASSSGGWNYEQYF. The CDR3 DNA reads TGTGCCAGCAGCTCAGGGGGCTGGAACTACGAGCAGTACTTC.

The CDR3 loop is CASSPFDTSYNEQFF. The DNA for the CDR3 is TGTGCCAGCTCACCGTTCGACACTTCCTACAATGAGCAGTTCTTC. The chain uses TRBV18 and TRBJ2-1; D gene ambiguous. Germline CDR1 is KGHSH and CDR2 is LQKENI. The CDR3 consists of 15 residues. V shed 3 bases and J shed 1 base, with 10 bases lying between them.

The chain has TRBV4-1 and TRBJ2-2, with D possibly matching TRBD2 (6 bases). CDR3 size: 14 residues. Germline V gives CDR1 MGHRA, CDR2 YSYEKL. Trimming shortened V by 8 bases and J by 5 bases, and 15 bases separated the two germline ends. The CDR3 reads CASRERIITGELFF. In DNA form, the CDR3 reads TGCGCCAGCCGGGAGCGAATAATTACCGGGGAGCTGTTTTTT.

DNA of the CDR3: TGTGCCAGCAGTGACCGACTAGTTCCTCCTCTCGGTAATGAGCAGTTCTTC. It specifies CASSDRLVPPLGNEQFF. The chain employs TRBV2 and TRBJ2-1; weak D call: TRBD2 (6 bases). CDR1 and CDR2 (germline): SNHLY, FYNNEI. V was trimmed by 3 bases and J by 7 bases, leaving 22 bases between them. This CDR3 region has 17 residues. The complete variable domain, with remaining parts taken from reference TRBV2 and TRBJ2-1, reads EPEVTQTPSHQVTQMGQEVILRCVPISNHLYFYWYRQILGQKVEFLVSFYNNEISEKSEIFDDQFSVERPDGSNFTLKIRSTKLEDSAMYFCASSDRLVPPLGNEQFFGPGTRLTVL.